Shown below are 29 T cell receptor beta chains from a single sample sequenced in a study of beta chain features in type 1 diabetes. Sequenced material consisted of expressed TCRB transcripts (all of the isolated RNA was reverse transcribed). Clones were sequenced by immunoSEQ multiplex PCR, and TCRdb holds only the in-frame ones, with some missing. Among 600,000 or so clones, around 15% were seen once, and the ten largest hold approximately 0.043%. No cognate antigen is known for these TCRs. Study observations and caveats: For Type 1 diabetes patients, all four CD4+ subsets carried TCRB CDR3s that were moderately but significantly shorter.

The sequencing input was naive CD4+ T cells from blood. The source is a man aged 18 to 35 with type 1 diabetes.

This clone was seen more than once but under ten times. The CDR3 reads CASSYSFSPGGQYF. The CDR3, as DNA: TGTGCCAGCAGTTACTCGTTCAGTCCAGGAGGGCAGTATTTT. V and J are TRBV6-5 and TRBJ2-3; D may be TRBD2 (5 bases). V dropped 0 bases and J dropped 11 bases, with 15 bases sitting between them. Germline CDR1 MNHEY, CDR2 SVGAGI. The CDR3 is 14 residues long.

This chain links TRBV27 with TRBJ2-1; perhaps TRBD1 as D (5 bases). This CDR3 region has 12 residues. V shed 5 bases and J shed 7 bases, with 9 bases lying between them. Germline V CDR1 and CDR2: MNHEY, SMNVEV (reference sequence). CDR3: CASSQGGNEQFF. The CDR3 nucleotides are TGTGCCAGCAGTCAGGGTGGGAATGAGCAGTTCTTC.

On this clone itself: Other DNA sequences within the sample encode an identical CDR3. J is TRBJ2-7 and V is TRBV7-9, with D unresolved. Trimming removed 1 base from V and 7 bases from J, with 11 bases in between. Germline assignment: CDR1 SEHNR and CDR2 FQNEAQ (reference sequence). There are 13 residues in the CDR3. The CDR3 reads CASSLVAGGEQYF. The CDR3 nucleotides read TGTGCCAGCAGCTTAGTTGCAGGTGGAGAGCAGTACTTC.

This chain uses TRBV2 with TRBJ2-7; 10 bases align to TRBD2. The V and J ends lost 8 bases and 4 bases, in that order; junction bases with no gene match: 2. The CDR3 covers 12 residues. Germline V gene sequence: CDR1 SNHLY, CDR2 FYNNEI. For the CDR3, the DNA is TGTGCCAGCGAACTAGCGGGATACGAGCAGTACTTC. Residues: CASELAGYEQYF.

This clone was observed a few times. The V and J genes are TRBV5-1 and TRBJ1-3; maybe TRBD1 (5 bases). The CDR3 extends over 15 amino acids. CDR1 and CDR2 from the germline V gene are SGHRS and YFSETQ. Between the trimmed V and J ends, which lost 0 bases and 2 bases, there was a span of 9 bases. CDR3 in amino acids: CASSLGRQTGNTIYF. The CDR3 nucleotides read TGCGCCAGCAGCTTGGGACGACAGACTGGAAACACCATATATTTT. Combining the CDR3 with reference TRBV5-1 and TRBJ1-3 gives the whole variable domain KAGVTQTPRYLIKTRGQQVTLSCSPISGHRSVSWYQQTPGQGLQFLFEYFSETQRNKGNFPGRFSGRQFSNSRSEMNVSTLELGDSALYLCASSLGRQTGNTIYFGEGSWLTVV.

There are a few counts of this clone. The chain couples TRBV7-9 to TRBJ1-2, with D possibly matching TRBD1 (5 bases). V lost 0 bases and J 8 bases, leaving 13 bases between the germline ends. The CDR3 runs to 14 residues. Germline CDR1 SEHNR, CDR2 FQNEAQ (reference sequence). CDR3 sequence reads: CASSLATALNGYTF. CDR3 nucleotides: TGTGCCAGCAGCTTAGCGACAGCCCTTAACGGCTACACCTTC.

In its sample, this clone was seen a few times. The rearrangement joins TRBV18 to TRBJ1-2; 7 nucleotides line up with TRBD1. This CDR3 region has 13 residues. V gave up 2 bases and J gave up 7 bases; unmatched junction bases: 4. Germline V gene data show CDR1 as KGHSH and CDR2 as LQKENI. In DNA, the CDR3 is TGTGCCAGCTCACCAGACAGGGATGGTGGCTACACCTTC. Amino acid sequence: CASSPDRDGGYTF.

The chain carries TRBV5-1 and TRBJ2-3; no clear D gene. Germline V gene lookup returns CDR1 SGHRS and CDR2 YFSETQ. The germline V and J ends were trimmed by 5 bases and 0 bases, with 13 bases remaining between them. The CDR3 extends over 15 amino acids. Here the CDR3 reads CASRGRSASTDTQYF. CDR3 DNA sequence: TGCGCCAGCAGGGGAAGGAGCGCTAGCACAGATACGCAGTATTTT.

Concerning this clone: One end of the junction does not line up with germline, which may come from a read error. The chain uses TRBV7-7 and TRBJ2-3; 12 positions agree with TRBD2. The CDR3 spans 15 residues. Germline loops: CDR1 SSHAT, CDR2 FNYEAQ (reference sequence). The CDR3 DNA reads as TGTGCTAGCAGCGTTCTGGGACTAGCGGGAGATACGCAGTATTTT. This gives the protein CASSVLGLAGDTQYF.

This rearrangement joins TRBV30 to TRBJ1-2; D ambiguous. V lost 0 bases and J lost 1, with 12 bases in between. This CDR3 has 15 amino acids. Germline loops: CDR1 GTSNPN, CDR2 SVGIG (reference sequence). CDR3 amino acids: CAWSVPGILNYGYTF. CDR3 DNA sequence: TGTGCCTGGAGTGTACCCGGGATCCTTAACTATGGCTACACCTTC.

This clone has only a few counts. The rearrangement joins TRBV6-5 to TRBJ1-2; the D is unclear. This CDR3 has 13 amino acids. V lost 11 bases and J 5 bases, leaving 18 bases between the germline ends. Per germline, CDR1 MNHEY and CDR2 SVGAGI. The CDR3 sequence: CAANSRRGYGYTF. As DNA, the CDR3 is TGTGCCGCAAACAGCCGACGAGGATATGGCTACACCTTC.

This clone was picked up a small number of times. The V gene is TRBV28, the J gene TRBJ1-4; D unresolved. The CDR3 is 15 amino acids. CDR1 and CDR2 from the germline V gene are MDHEN and SYDVKM. Deletions cut 5 bases from V and 0 bases from J, with 10 bases between. The CDR3 nucleotides read TGTGCCAGCAGTCCCCCAGAACCAACTAATGAAAAACTGTTTTTT. Translated, it gives CASSPPEPTNEKLFF.

The V call is TRBV23-1, the J call TRBJ2-7; 7 nucleotides line up with TRBD2. TRBV23-1 is assigned to the ORF class and has an uncertain function. The CDR3 length is 16 residues. After removal of 0 bases from V and 2 bases from J, the junction contained 7 bases not matched to a gene. Here the CDR3 DNA reads TGCGCCAGCAGTCAATCGGGAGGGGATAAAGCCTACGAGCAGTACTTC. This sequence encodes CASSQSGGDKAYEQYF.

Only a few counts were recorded for this clone. This CDR3 is CASSPQSDGIGNTIYF. As DNA, the CDR3 is TGTGCCAGCTCACCACAGTCAGACGGGATTGGAAACACCATATATTTT. The chain employs TRBV18 and TRBJ1-3; D remains unclear. Germline CDR1 KGHSH, CDR2 LQKENI. Trimming took 1 base from V and 3 from J, leaving 13 bases between them. The CDR3 is 16 amino acids.

This sequence joins TRBV18 and TRBJ2-7; TRBD2 matches 7 bases. CDR3 size: 15 residues. Trimming took 1 base from V and 3 from J; bases not matched to a gene: 6. Germline loops: CDR1 KGHSH, CDR2 LQKENI. CDR3 protein: CASSPREGLGYEQYF. CDR3 sequence (DNA): TGTGCCAGCTCACCACGGGAGGGCTTGGGCTACGAGCAGTACTTC.

This chain links TRBV6-1 with TRBJ2-4; no firm D call. The CDR3 loop spans 16 amino acids. From germline, CDR1 is MNHNS and CDR2 SASEGT. V was shortened by 4 bases and J by 4 bases, with 17 bases between the two germline ends. In DNA form, the CDR3 reads TGTGCCAGCAGTGGATTCATCGACCCGACGAAAAACATTCAGTACTTC. It encodes CASSGFIDPTKNIQYF.

The chain links TRBV7-9 to TRBJ1-4; D remains ambiguous. CDR3 length equals 15 residues. Germline values: CDR1 SEHNR, CDR2 FQNEAQ (reference sequence). V was trimmed by 4 bases and J by 8 bases, leaving 17 bases between them. CDR3 in amino acids: CASSSRTVRTEKLFF. In DNA form, the CDR3 reads TGTGCCAGCAGCTCTCGGACCGTAAGAACCGAAAAACTGTTTTTT.

The rearrangement joins TRBV6-6 to TRBJ1-5; a possible D gene is TRBD1 (6 bases). This CDR3 spans 13 amino acids. Germline assignment: CDR1 MNHNY and CDR2 SVGAGI (reference sequence). V was clipped by 10 bases and J by 4 bases, with 14 bases between them. The CDR3, as DNA: TGTGCCACGATAGACAGGTTGAATCAGCCCCAGCATTTT. Translated, it gives CATIDRLNQPQHF.

This clone occurred a few times. The chain combines TRBV28 with TRBJ1-2, with unresolved D. Germline loops: CDR1 MDHEN, CDR2 SYDVKM. This CDR3 contains 12 residues. Trimming left V 5 bases short and J 8 bases short, with 12 bases between. The CDR3 loop reads CASSPQLQGYTF. CDR3 DNA sequence: TGTGCCAGCAGTCCACAGCTTCAGGGCTACACCTTC.

The rearrangement joins TRBV27 to TRBJ1-1, with unresolved D. From germline, CDR1 is MNHEY and CDR2 SMNVEV (reference sequence). The CDR3 is made up of 14 amino acids. V lost 10 bases to trimming and J lost 0 bases, with 15 bases between them. The CDR3 here is CATANGVMNTEAFF. In nucleotides, the CDR3 is TGTGCCACGGCGAACGGGGTAATGAACACTGAAGCTTTCTTT.

In this sample, this clone turned up a few times. V and J are TRBV5-1 and TRBJ1-1; no firm D call. Between the trimmed V and J ends, which lost 0 bases and 3 bases, there was a span of 12 bases. The CDR3 covers 15 residues. Germline loops: CDR1 SGHRS, CDR2 YFSETQ. The CDR3 DNA reads as TGCGCCAGCAGCTTGGGGTCATTTGGGGACACTGAAGCTTTCTTT. This sequence encodes CASSLGSFGDTEAFF.

This clone was detected many times. This chain links TRBV4-3 with TRBJ2-1; TRBD2 might be the D (6 bases). CDR1 and CDR2 (germline): LGHNA, YSLEER. The CDR3 totals 13 residues. V was pared by 4 bases and J by 13 bases, with 17 bases between. The DNA of the CDR3 is TGCGCCAGCAGCCCCTATAGCGGCACCAGACAGTTCTTC. This encodes CASSPYSGTRQFF.

The rearrangement links TRBV7-9 to TRBJ2-2, with 9 positions matching TRBD1. The CDR3 totals 14 residues. V lost 6 bases to trimming and J lost 5 bases; unmatched junction nucleotides: 4. Looked up from germline, CDR1 is SEHNR and CDR2 is FQNEAQ (reference sequence). The CDR3 is CASSRQGGTGELFF. The CDR3 DNA reads TGTGCCAGCAGTCGACAGGGGGGAACCGGGGAGCTGTTTTTT. Variable domain in full (rest from reference TRBV7-9 and TRBJ2-2): DTGVSQNPRHKITKRGQNVTFRCDPISEHNRLYWYRQTLGQGPEFLTYFQNEAQLEKSRLLSDRFSAERPKGSFSTLEIQRTEQGDSAMYLCASSRQGGTGELFFGEGSRLTVL.

The J gene is TRBJ1-5, the V gene TRBV6-1; D remains unclear. Looked up from germline, CDR1 is MNHNS and CDR2 is SASEGT. The V end was cut by 1 base, the J end by 5 bases, with 3 bases between. This CDR3 region has 12 residues. The CDR3, as DNA: TGTGCCAGCAGTGAAGTTCATCAGCCCCAGCATTTT. Translated: CASSEVHQPQHF.

This clone was found a few times. This sequence joins TRBV19 and TRBJ2-7; tentative D call: TRBD1 (6 bases). The V end was cut by 3 bases, the J end by 6 bases, with 21 bases between. The CDR3 contains 16 residues. From germline, CDR1 is LNHDA and CDR2 SQIVND (reference sequence). CDR3 bases: TGTGCCAGTAGTATGCCGACCAGAGCCAGGGGATTCGAGCAGTACTTC. Translating gives CASSMPTRARGFEQYF.

This chain joins TRBV7-9 and TRBJ2-7; D ambiguous. The CDR3 contains 14 residues. V was shortened by 5 bases and J by 3 bases, with 14 bases between the two germline ends. Germline loops: CDR1 SEHNR, CDR2 FQNEAQ (reference sequence). The CDR3 is CASSPEGQVYEQYF. CDR3 nucleotide sequence: TGTGCCAGCAGCCCCGAAGGGCAGGTCTACGAGCAGTACTTC. Looking up the rest from reference TRBV7-9 and TRBJ2-7 gives the full variable domain: DTGVSQNPRHKITKRGQNVTFRCDPISEHNRLYWYRQTLGQGPEFLTYFQNEAQLEKSRLLSDRFSAERPKGSFSTLEIQRTEQGDSAMYLCASSPEGQVYEQYFGPGTRLTVT.

This clone was recorded a few times. The rearrangement uses TRBV19 and TRBJ1-4; 7 positions agree with TRBD1. There are 13 residues in the CDR3. The J segment lost 2 bases and the V segment lost 6 bases, leaving 0 bases of the junction unmatched. Germline V lookup: CDR1 LNHDA, CDR2 SQIVND (reference sequence). The CDR3 loop reads CASRDRTNEKLFF. The CDR3 DNA reads as TGTGCCAGTAGGGACAGGACTAATGAAAAACTGTTTTTT.

Here the CDR3 reads CASSLWGVSYEQYF. As DNA, the CDR3 is TGTGCCAGCAGTTTATGGGGGGTCTCCTACGAGCAGTACTTC. The chain carries TRBV27 and TRBJ2-7; D possibly corresponds to TRBD2 (6 bases). V lost 1 base to trimming and J lost 0 bases, with 7 bases between them. The CDR3 extends over 14 amino acids. Germline CDR1 is MNHEY and CDR2 is SMNVEV (reference sequence).

V gene TRBV14 combines with J gene TRBJ2-2; D uncertain. This CDR3 has 14 amino acids. V was trimmed by 4 bases and J by 5 bases, leaving 11 bases between them. Germline lookup yields CDR1 SGHDN and CDR2 FVKESK. CDR3 DNA: TGTGCCAGCAGCCCCCCTTTGAGGACCGGGGAGCTGTTTTTT. Translating gives CASSPPLRTGELFF.